This entry is about one TCR beta chain. These data are taken from a study of blood T cell repertoires in COVID-19. Study in general: Samples came from the United States, Italy and Spain, spanning acute and convalescent COVID-19. From T cells, B-cell-depleted T cells, or PBMCs came the material, which was cDNA or gDNA.

Methods used by the authors: Estimation of nucleated cell counts was performed using reference gene primer amplification. Using immunoSEQ multiplex PCR, the repertoire was profiled, and TCRdb retains in-frame clones only, with some absent. V and J calls and clone size are as listed in that table; D and trimming were resolved from the DNA. The sample has 150,000 to 200,000 clones; 70% to 90% are singletons. The TCR originated in a woman in her 30s with acute or convalescent COVID-19. Input material: peripheral blood.

The CDR3 loop reads CAIATGNNEKLFF. CDR3 in DNA: TGTGCCATCGCGACAGGGAATAATGAAAAACTGTTTTTT. The chain employs TRBV10-3 and TRBJ1-4, with 7 bases that match TRBD1. The CDR3 is 13 amino acids. Germline CDR1 ENHRY, CDR2 SYGVKD. Trimming cost V 8 bases and J 4 bases; bases outside gene matches: 4.